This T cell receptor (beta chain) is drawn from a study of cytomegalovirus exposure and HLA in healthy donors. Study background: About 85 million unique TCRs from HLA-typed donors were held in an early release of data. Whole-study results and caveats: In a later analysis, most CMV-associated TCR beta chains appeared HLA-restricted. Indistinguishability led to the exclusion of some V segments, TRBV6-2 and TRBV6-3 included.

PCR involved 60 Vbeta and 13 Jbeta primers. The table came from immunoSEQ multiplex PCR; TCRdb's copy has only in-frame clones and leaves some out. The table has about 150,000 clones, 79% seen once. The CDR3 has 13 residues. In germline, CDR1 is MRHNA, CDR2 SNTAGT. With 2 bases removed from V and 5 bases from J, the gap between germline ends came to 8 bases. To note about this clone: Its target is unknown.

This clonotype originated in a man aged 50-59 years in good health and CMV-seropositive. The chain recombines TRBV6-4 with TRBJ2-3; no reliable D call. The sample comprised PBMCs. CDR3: CASSDGRVDTQYF. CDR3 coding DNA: TGTGCCAGCAGTGACGGTCGAGTAGATACGCAGTATTTT.